Below are 23 T cell receptor beta chains sequenced from a single sample in a study of T-cell reconstitution after alpha-beta-depleted transplantation in children. Preparing the TCRbeta library involved the use of unique molecular identifiers. TCRdb re-analysed the PCR reads in MiXCR, keeping a single row per CDR3 protein. In the table there are 150,000 to 200,000 distinct CDR3 sequences, 5% to 6.5% of which are singletons. The sequences come from PBMCs, collected before TCRalphabeta/CD19-depleted stem cell transplant. The receptors come from a girl under two years old with combined immunodeficiency, due to receive a stem cell transplant.

This clonotype was picked up many times. The J gene is TRBJ2-5, the V gene TRBV28; 7 bases agree with TRBD2. The trim removed 3 bases at V and 5 bases at J, leaving 12 bases unmatched. There are 16 residues in the CDR3. The germline V gene has CDR1 MDHEN and CDR2 SYDVKM. CDR3 nucleotide sequence: TGTGCCAGCAGTTTCTTACGCGGGGAGGGCAGGGAGACCCAGTACTTC. Amino acid sequence: CASSFLRGEGRETQYF. The whole variable domain, remainder taken from reference TRBV28 and TRBJ2-5, is DVKVTQSSRYLVKRTGEKVFLECVQDMDHENMFWYRQDPGLGLRLIYFSYDVKMKEKGDIPEGYSVSREKKERFSLILESASTNQTSMYLCASSFLRGEGRETQYFGPGTRLLVL.

This clonotype was seen ten or more times. The chain carries TRBV5-1 and TRBJ2-5, with 7 bases fitting TRBD1. The J segment lost 5 bases and the V segment lost 4 bases, leaving 2 bases of the junction unmatched. The CDR3 consists of 12 residues. Per germline, CDR1 SGHRS and CDR2 YFSETQ. CDR3 residues: CASSQQGETQYF. The CDR3 DNA sequence: TGCGCCAGCAGCCAACAGGGGGAGACCCAGTACTTC.

This clonotype was seen ten or more times. CDR3: CASSLVFGFGETQYF. DNA of the CDR3: TGTGCCAGCAGTTTGGTGTTCGGGTTTGGAGAGACCCAGTACTTC. This rearrangement joins TRBV28 to TRBJ2-5, with D unresolved. V lost 3 bases to trimming and J lost 4 bases, with 15 bases between them. The CDR3 covers 15 residues. Germline loops: CDR1 MDHEN, CDR2 SYDVKM.

The CDR3 DNA reads as TGTGCCACCAGCTCGGGACTAGCGGGAGCCTGGAATGAGCAGTTCTTC. Translation gives CATSSGLAGAWNEQFF. The chain links TRBV15 to TRBJ2-1, with 14 bases aligning to TRBD2. CDR3 size: 16 residues. J was trimmed by 7 bases and V by 5 bases; bases with no gene match: 7. The germline V gene has CDR1 LNHNV and CDR2 YYDKDF (reference sequence).

This clonotype was detected many times. The chain has TRBV27 and TRBJ2-2, with D unclear. The length of the CDR3 is 12 residues. The V gene's germline CDR1 is MNHEY and CDR2 SMNVEV (reference sequence). V was pared by 4 bases and J by 1 base, with 1 base between. The CDR3, as DNA: TGTGCCAGCAGTTGGAACACCGGGGAGCTGTTTTTT. It codes for CASSWNTGELFF.

This chain uses TRBV18 with TRBJ2-7; D possibly corresponds to TRBD1 (5 bases). CDR1 and CDR2 (germline): KGHSH, LQKENI. Trimming took 2 bases from V and 5 from J, leaving 7 bases between them. CDR3 length: 12 residues. The CDR3 DNA follows: TGTGCCAGCTCACCAGGGGCCCACGAGCAGTACTTC. It translates to CASSPGAHEQYF.

At least ten counts were recorded for this clonotype. This rearrangement joins TRBV7-2 to TRBJ2-1; D remains unclear. Germline V gives CDR1 SGHTA, CDR2 FQGNSA. There are 14 residues in the CDR3. Trimming pared 2 bases from V and 6 bases from J, leaving 11 bases between. CDR3: CASSLITTSNEQFF. The CDR3 coding sequence is TGTGCCAGCAGCTTAATAACGACTTCCAATGAGCAGTTCTTC. Complete variable domain (other parts from reference TRBV7-2 and TRBJ2-1): GAGVSQSPSNKVTEKGKDVELRCDPISGHTALYWYRQSLGQGLEFLIYFQGNSAPDKSGLPSDRFSAERTGGSVSTLTIQRTQQEDSAVYLCASSLITTSNEQFFGPGTRLTVL.

This clonotype was picked up many times. The chain couples TRBV20-1 to TRBJ2-7; a possible D gene is TRBD2 (5 bases). Germline CDR1 reads DFQATT; CDR2 reads SNEGSKA (reference sequence). CDR3 length: 12 residues. Trimming removed 1 base from V and 6 bases from J, with 10 bases in between. The CDR3 reads CSARASYSEQYF. The CDR3, as DNA: TGCAGTGCTAGAGCTAGCTATTCCGAGCAGTACTTC.

Ten or more counts support this clonotype. V usage is TRBV6-2 or TRBV6-3 and J usage is TRBJ2-3, with D hard to call. From germline, CDR1 is MNHEY and CDR2 SVGEGT. CDR3 length equals 13 residues. Trimming pared 7 bases from V and 6 bases from J, leaving 14 bases between. The CDR3 loop is CASTEDVMDTQYF. The CDR3, as DNA: TGTGCCAGCACCGAAGACGTGATGGATACGCAGTATTTT.

This sequence joins TRBV23-1 and TRBJ1-5; D gene ambiguous. TRBV23-1 is annotated as an ORF whose role is uncertain. This CDR3 contains 16 residues. The V end was cut by 1 base, the J end by 9 bases, with 19 bases between. Here the CDR3 reads CASSQWKTAATRPQHF. In DNA form, the CDR3 reads TGCGCCAGCAGTCAATGGAAAACAGCGGCCACGAGGCCCCAGCATTTT.

This clonotype was observed at least ten times. The chain is built from TRBV5-1 and TRBJ2-2, with TRBD1 matching over 12 bases. The germline gives CDR1 SGHRS, CDR2 YFSETQ. The CDR3 is made up of 16 amino acids. After removal of 0 bases from V and 6 bases from J, the junction contained 3 bases not matched to a gene. CDR3: CASSLEGQGASGELFF. DNA of the CDR3: TGCGCCAGCAGCTTGGAGGGACAGGGGGCGTCCGGGGAGCTGTTTTTT. Full variable domain (rest looked up from reference TRBV5-1 and TRBJ2-2): KAGVTQTPRYLIKTRGQQVTLSCSPISGHRSVSWYQQTPGQGLQFLFEYFSETQRNKGNFPGRFSGRQFSNSRSEMNVSTLELGDSALYLCASSLEGQGASGELFFGEGSRLTVL.

This clonotype was recorded many times. The chain is built from TRBV4-2 and TRBJ2-7; TRBD2 agrees at 9 bases. Looked up from germline, CDR1 is LGHNA and CDR2 is YNFKEQ. This CDR3 region has 18 residues. The V segment lost 0 bases and the J segment 3 bases; nucleotides outside the gene matches: 12. CDR3 amino acids: CASSQDRASGAYYYEQYF. In DNA, the CDR3 is TGTGCCAGCAGCCAAGATCGGGCTAGCGGGGCTTACTACTACGAGCAGTACTTC.

The rearrangement joins TRBV10-3 to TRBJ2-5; 9 bases are a match to TRBD2. Trimming cost V 6 bases and J 5 bases; bases outside gene matches: 7. Germline CDR1 ENHRY, CDR2 SYGVKD. This CDR3 contains 14 residues. CDR3 residues: CAIRPGLALETQYF. DNA of the CDR3: TGTGCCATCAGACCGGGACTAGCTTTGGAGACCCAGTACTTC.

This clonotype was recorded at least ten times. V is TRBV2 and J is TRBJ1-4; 8 bases are shared with TRBD1. V lost 5 bases, J lost 5 bases, and 4 bases stayed unmatched. Germline V gene data show CDR1 as SNHLY and CDR2 as FYNNEI. This CDR3 region has 14 residues. The CDR3 coding sequence is TGTGCCAGCAGTCGAAGACAGGGGAATGAAAAACTGTTTTTT. Amino acid sequence: CASSRRQGNEKLFF.

This clonotype turned up a few times. This sequence joins TRBV11-2 and TRBJ1-5, with D unclear. This CDR3 spans 13 amino acids. CDR1 and CDR2 (germline): SGHAT, FQNNGV. The germline V and J ends were trimmed by 5 bases and 6 bases, with 11 bases remaining between them. The CDR3 here is CASSPSGVQPQHF. The CDR3 nucleotides read TGTGCCAGCAGCCCGTCCGGGGTTCAGCCCCAGCATTTT.

This clonotype was observed at least ten times. CDR3: CASSQGGAGYEQYF. Here the CDR3 DNA reads TGTGCCAGCAGCCAGGGGGGAGCGGGCTACGAGCAGTACTTC. The chain has TRBV4-2 and TRBJ2-7; maybe TRBD2 (6 bases). Trimming removed 3 bases at V and 3 bases at J, with 12 bases between. The CDR3 is 14 amino acids. Germline CDR1 LGHNA, CDR2 YNFKEQ.

In DNA form, the CDR3 reads TGCGCCAGCAGCCAGGGAGCGTCTAGCGGGGGGCTCTCCTACAATGAGCAGTTCTTC. Translating gives CASSQGASSGGLSYNEQFF. This chain uses TRBV4-3 with TRBJ2-1; 11 bases map to TRBD2. Germline V lookup: CDR1 LGHNA, CDR2 YSLEER. This CDR3 has 19 amino acids. Trimming took 3 bases from V and 0 from J; bases not matched to a gene: 10.

This clonotype has ten or more counts. The chain recombines TRBV10-3 with TRBJ1-6; the D gene is possibly TRBD1 (6 bases). The CDR3 loop spans 15 amino acids. Between the trimmed V and J ends, which lost 3 bases and 5 bases, there was a span of 11 bases. CDR1 and CDR2 from the germline V gene are ENHRY and SYGVKD. The CDR3 protein is CAISDRGFNNSPLHF. The DNA for the CDR3 is TGTGCCATCAGTGACAGGGGCTTTAATAATTCACCCCTCCACTTT.

V usage is TRBV7-2 and J usage is TRBJ1-2; D call uncertain. V was clipped by 2 bases and J by 3 bases, with 19 bases between them. The CDR3 consists of 17 residues. Germline-derived CDR1 and CDR2 are SGHTA and FQGNSA. Here the CDR3 DNA reads TGTGCCAGCAGCTTATTGTTGCCGGGCGGCGGGGACTATGGCTACACCTTC. Its protein product is CASSLLLPGGGDYGYTF.

This clonotype has a count of ten or more. J is TRBJ2-7 and V is TRBV6-2 or TRBV6-3; no clear D. The V and J ends lost 3 bases and 3 bases respectively, with 12 bases between them. This CDR3 is 14 amino acids long. The germline V gene encodes CDR1 MNHEY and CDR2 SVGEGT. CDR3 in amino acids: CASSYTRNLYEQYF. CDR3 nucleotide sequence: TGTGCCAGCAGTTATACCAGAAACCTCTACGAGCAGTACTTC.

This clonotype was seen many times. The chain links TRBV24-1 to TRBJ2-3; 7 nucleotides align to TRBD2. CDR3 length: 13 residues. Per germline, CDR1 KGHDR and CDR2 SFDVKD. V lost 2 bases to trimming and J lost 9 bases; unmatched junction nucleotides: 4. CDR3 sequence reads: CATSDWERGTQYF. CDR3 in DNA: TGTGCCACCAGTGATTGGGAGCGGGGCACGCAGTATTTT.

This clonotype was observed at least ten times. This chain connects TRBV6-5 to TRBJ1-4, with a weak D call TRBD1 (6 bases). Germline CDR1 reads MNHEY; CDR2 reads SVGAGI. V was clipped by 0 bases and J by 4 bases, with 9 bases between them. The CDR3 spans 15 residues. CDR3 protein: CASSYSGGLNEKLFF. The CDR3 DNA sequence: TGTGCCAGCAGTTACTCGGGGGGGCTTAATGAAAAACTGTTTTTT.

This clonotype was observed a few times. The rearrangement joins TRBV12-3 or TRBV12-4 to TRBJ1-2; 9 bases are shared with TRBD1. J was trimmed by 8 bases and V by 6 bases; bases with no gene match: 13. The CDR3 is 15 residues long. The CDR3 DNA follows: TGTGCCAGCAGCTCTCCGGGACAGGGAGTTTGGGGCTACACCTTC. Translation: CASSSPGQGVWGYTF.